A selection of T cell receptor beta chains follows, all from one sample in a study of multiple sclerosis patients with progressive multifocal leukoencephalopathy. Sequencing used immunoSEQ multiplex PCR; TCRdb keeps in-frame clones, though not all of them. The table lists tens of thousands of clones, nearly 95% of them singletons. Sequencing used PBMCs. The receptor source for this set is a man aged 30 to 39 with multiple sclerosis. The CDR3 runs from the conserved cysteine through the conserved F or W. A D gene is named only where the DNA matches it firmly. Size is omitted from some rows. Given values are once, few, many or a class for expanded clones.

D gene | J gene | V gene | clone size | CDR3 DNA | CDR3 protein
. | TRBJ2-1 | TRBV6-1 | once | TGTGCCAGCAGTATGCAATACAATGAGCAGTTCTTC | CASSMQYNEQFF
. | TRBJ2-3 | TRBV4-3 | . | TGCGCCAGCAGCCAAGTAGTTACAGATACGCAGTATTTT | CASSQVVTDTQYF
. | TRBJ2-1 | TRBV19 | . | TGTGCCAGTAGTAAGGGGAAACTCGACAAGGGGAATGAGCAGTTCTTC | CASSKGKLDKGNEQFF
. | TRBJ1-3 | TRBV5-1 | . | TGCGCCAGCAGCTCTTTTACGGGACTGAATGGAAACACCATATATTTT | CASSSFTGLNGNTIYF
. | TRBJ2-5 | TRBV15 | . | TGTGCCACCAGCAGAGATCGAGGAGCCCCGGGGGAGACCCAGTACTTC | CATSRDRGAPGETQYF
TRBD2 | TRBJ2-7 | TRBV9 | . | TGTGCCAGCAGCTCCGCTGCTAGCGGTGCCTACGAGCAGTACTTC | CASSSAASGAYEQYF
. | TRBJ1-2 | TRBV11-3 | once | TGTGCCAGCAGCCCCGGGGAAGGGTCCTTCTATGGCTACACCTTC | CASSPGEGSFYGYTF
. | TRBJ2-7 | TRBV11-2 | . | TGTGCCAGCAGCCACTACACCTACGAGCAGTACTTC | CASSHYTYEQYF
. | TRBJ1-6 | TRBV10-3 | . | TGTGCCATCAGTGTGGACGCAGAGTATTCACCCCTCCACTTT | CAISVDAEYSPLHF
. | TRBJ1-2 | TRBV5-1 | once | TGCGCCAGCAGCTTGGCCTCCGAGGGATGGGGCGGCTACACCTTC | CASSLASEGWGGYTF
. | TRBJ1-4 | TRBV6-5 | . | TGTGCCAGCAGTTACTCGGGGCCGGGAACTAATGAAAAACTGTTTTTT | CASSYSGPGTNEKLFF
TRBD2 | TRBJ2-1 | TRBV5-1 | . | TGCGCCAGCAGCGGGCTAGCGGGATCACACAATGAGCAGTTCTTC | CASSGLAGSHNEQFF
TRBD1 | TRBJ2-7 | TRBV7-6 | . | TGTGCCAGCAGCAACGGACAGGGGGGATACGAGCAGTACTTC | CASSNGQGGYEQYF
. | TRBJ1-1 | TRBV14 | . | TGTGCCAGCAGCCCGACCCATGGGGGAGCTTTCTTT | CASSPTHGGAFF
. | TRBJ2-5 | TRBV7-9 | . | TGTGCCAGCAGCCCCGGGTTGAAAGAGACCCAGTACTTC | CASSPGLKETQYF
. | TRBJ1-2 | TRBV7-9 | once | TGTGCCAGCAGCTTAGCTGGGAGTTTTGGCTACACCTTC | CASSLAGSFGYTF
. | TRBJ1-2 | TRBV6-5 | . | TGTGCCAGCTGGGGGTTCTATGGCTACACCTTC | CASWGFYGYTF
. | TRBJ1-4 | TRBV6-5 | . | TGTGCCAGCAGTTATGGGCCGGAGGGGGAAAAACTGTTTTTT | CASSYGPEGEKLFF
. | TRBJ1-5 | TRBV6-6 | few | TGTGCCAGCAGCCAAGGGTCGGTACTCCAGCCCCAGCATTTT | CASSQGSVLQPQHF
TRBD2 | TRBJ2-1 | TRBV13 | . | TGTGCCAGCAGCTTAGGCCTCGGGCTAGCGGGAGGCCCAAGCTCCTACAATGAGCAGTTCTTC | CASSLGLGLAGGPSSYNEQFF
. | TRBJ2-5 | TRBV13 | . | TGTGCCAGCAGCATCGGGACACGCCAAGAGACCCAGTACTTC | CASSIGTRQETQYF
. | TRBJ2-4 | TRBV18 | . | TGTGCCAGCTCCCCTAGCGCGGCAGCCAAAAACATTCAGTACTTC | CASSPSAAAKNIQYF
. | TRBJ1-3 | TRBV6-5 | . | TGTGCCAGCAGGCGAACGGGGGGGTCTGGAAACACCATATATTTT | CASRRTGGSGNTIYF